Listed here are 19 T cell receptor beta chains from one sample, sequenced in a study of control samples from healthy donors and cancer patients. The protocol was immunoSEQ multiplex PCR, while the TCRdb copy is restricted to in-frame clones and leaves out a portion. The sample lists some 150,000 clones, 93% occurring once. The sample was blood. Source of these receptors: a man in his fifties in good health.

The rearrangement joins TRBV10-1 to TRBJ2-2; no firm D call. Trimming cost V 4 bases and J 2 bases, with 8 bases left between them. The CDR3 length is 14 residues. CDR1 and CDR2 from the germline V gene are WNHNN and SYGVQD (reference sequence). CDR3 bases: TGCGCCAGCAGTGGACACGGAAACACCGGGGAGCTGTTTTTT. This sequence encodes CASSGHGNTGELFF.

The rearrangement links TRBV20-1 to TRBJ1-1; D uncertain. CDR3 length: 13 residues. V lost 3 bases, J lost 1 base, and 9 bases lay in between. Germline CDR1 and CDR2: DFQATT and SNEGSKA (reference sequence). The CDR3 is CSASGMANTEAFF. CDR3 bases: TGCAGTGCTAGTGGCATGGCGAACACTGAAGCTTTCTTT.

This clone was detected a few times. The chain joins TRBV9 to TRBJ2-7, with D possibly being TRBD2 (6 bases). CDR3 length equals 13 residues. Germline V gene lookup returns CDR1 SGDLS and CDR2 YYNGEE. V was trimmed by 1 base and J by 6 bases, leaving 11 bases between them. As DNA, the CDR3 is TGTGCCAGCAGCGTATTATCCGGGAGCGAGCAGTACTTC. Its protein product is CASSVLSGSEQYF.

The chain recombines TRBV28 with TRBJ1-6; the D is unclear. Germline assignment: CDR1 MDHEN and CDR2 SYDVKM. CDR3 length: 15 residues. V gave up 6 bases and J gave up 6 bases, with 15 bases separating them. The CDR3: CASRDKGLANSPLHF. The CDR3 bases are TGTGCCAGCAGAGATAAGGGCTTGGCTAATTCACCCCTCCACTTT.

This clone occurred once. The chain couples TRBV18 to TRBJ2-1, with 11 nucleotides matching TRBD2. The V and J ends lost 0 bases and 6 bases, in that order; junction bases with no gene match: 7. Germline lookup yields CDR1 KGHSH and CDR2 LQKENI. The CDR3 loop spans 17 amino acids. The DNA for the CDR3 is TGTGCCAGCTCACCACCGTGGACTAGCGGGTTTAGCAATGAGCAGTTCTTC. Translating gives CASSPPWTSGFSNEQFF.

This clone was recorded once. The chain combines TRBV28 with TRBJ2-7; 7 bases align to TRBD1. Trimming at V came to 5 bases and at J to 0 bases, leaving 4 bases not matched to a gene. The CDR3 totals 14 residues. CDR1 is MDHEN, CDR2 SYDVKM, per germline. This CDR3 reads CASSKQGTSYEQYF. CDR3 bases: TGTGCCAGCAGTAAACAGGGGACCTCCTACGAGCAGTACTTC.

V is TRBV7-9 and J is TRBJ1-1; weak D call: TRBD1 (6 bases). Trimming left V 2 bases short and J 5 bases short, with 12 bases between. This CDR3 is built from 14 residues. Germline V gene lookup returns CDR1 SEHNR and CDR2 FQNEAQ (reference sequence). The CDR3 is CASSLNPGVTEAFF. Here the CDR3 DNA reads TGTGCCAGCAGCTTAAATCCAGGGGTAACTGAAGCTTTCTTT.

V is TRBV5-1 and J is TRBJ2-1, with 9 bases fitting TRBD2. The germline gives CDR1 SGHRS, CDR2 YFSETQ. CDR3 length: 19 amino acids. The V and J ends lost 0 bases and 3 bases, in that order; junction bases with no gene match: 13. The CDR3 loop is CASSLGRLAETKLYNEQFF. The CDR3 DNA follows: TGCGCCAGCAGCTTGGGTCGACTAGCGGAGACGAAGCTCTACAATGAGCAGTTCTTC.

The CDR3 DNA is TGCGCCAGCAGCTTGGGGAGAACCGGGGCCAACGTCCTGACTTTC. Encoded protein: CASSLGRTGANVLTF. The J gene is TRBJ2-6, the V gene TRBV5-1; no definite D call. This CDR3 has 15 residues. Germline CDR1 and CDR2: SGHRS and YFSETQ. V was pared by 0 bases and J by 4 bases, with 8 bases between.

The chain recombines TRBV11-3 with TRBJ2-3; D uncertain. CDR3 length equals 14 residues. From germline, CDR1 is SGHNT and CDR2 YENEEA. V dropped 0 bases and J dropped 1 base, with 5 bases sitting between them. The CDR3 nucleotides read TGTGCCAGCAGCTTAGACGGCGGCACAGATACGCAGTATTTT. This codes for CASSLDGGTDTQYF. The entire variable domain, with the rest obtained from reference TRBV11-3 and TRBJ2-3, is as follows: EAGVVQSPRYKIIEKKQPVAFWCNPISGHNTLYWYLQNLGQGPELLIRYENEEAVDDSQLPKDRFSAERLKGVDSTLKIQPAELGDSAVYLCASSLDGGTDTQYFGPGTRLTVL.

This chain links TRBV25-1 with TRBJ2-2; TRBD1 might be the D (5 bases). Germline V gene data show CDR1 as MGHDK and CDR2 as SYGVNS. V lost 5 bases and J lost 5, with 6 bases in between. CDR3 length: 12 amino acids. The CDR3 sequence: CASSRGTGELFF. CDR3 DNA: TGTGCCAGCAGTAGGGGTACCGGGGAGCTGTTTTTT.

The genes are TRBV16 and TRBJ2-3; 7 bases line up with TRBD2. The CDR3 runs to 15 residues. Per germline, CDR1 KGHSY and CDR2 FQNENV. V was clipped by 0 bases and J by 5 bases; unmatched bases: 5. The CDR3 sequence is CASSQSRVAGDTQYF. The CDR3 region has the DNA TGTGCCAGCAGCCAATCGAGGGTAGCGGGAGATACGCAGTATTTT. Filled out from reference TRBV16 and TRBJ2-3, the complete variable domain reads GEEVAQTPKHLVRGEGQKAKLYCAPIKGHSYVFWYQQVLKNEFKFLISFQNENVFDETGMPKERFSAKCLPNSPCSLEIQATKLEDSAVYFCASSQSRVAGDTQYFGPGTRLTVL.

V gene TRBV11-2 combines with J gene TRBJ2-7; D unclear. This CDR3 is 13 amino acids long. CDR1 is SGHAT and CDR2 is FQNNGV in the germline V gene. Trimming removed 1 base from V and 2 bases from J, with 6 bases in between. CDR3 loop: CASSLGLPYEQYF. In nucleotides, the CDR3 is TGTGCCAGCAGCTTAGGGTTGCCCTACGAGCAGTACTTC.

J is TRBJ1-1 and V is TRBV29-1; D remains ambiguous. This CDR3 has 12 amino acids. Trimming shortened V by 0 bases and J by 11 bases, and 13 bases separated the two germline ends. Looked up from germline, CDR1 is SQVTM and CDR2 is ANQGSEA. This CDR3 is CSVEDRSAPAFF. The CDR3 nucleotides are TGCAGCGTTGAAGATCGGTCCGCCCCCGCTTTCTTT.

The count of this clone is one. V gene TRBV3-1 (or the pseudogene TRBV3-2) combines with J gene TRBJ2-3, with D tentatively TRBD2 (6 bases). CDR3 length: 15 amino acids. The germline V and J ends were trimmed by 7 bases and 0 bases, with 14 bases remaining between them. Germline V CDR1 and CDR2: LGHDT, YNNKEL (reference sequence). The CDR3 protein is CASKIGTDSTDTQYF. DNA of the CDR3: TGTGCCAGCAAGATAGGGACTGATAGCACAGATACGCAGTATTTT.

The chain joins TRBV7-9 to TRBJ1-1; the D is unclear. Per germline, CDR1 SEHNR and CDR2 FQNEAQ (reference sequence). The CDR3 extends over 14 amino acids. The V and J ends lost 2 bases and 5 bases respectively, with 12 bases between them. CDR3 sequence (DNA): TGTGCCAGCAGCTTAAGCGGGAGTGTAACTGAAGCTTTCTTT. It yields the protein CASSLSGSVTEAFF. Full variable domain (missing parts from reference TRBV7-9 and TRBJ1-1): DTGVSQNPRHKITKRGQNVTFRCDPISEHNRLYWYRQTLGQGPEFLTYFQNEAQLEKSRLLSDRFSAERPKGSFSTLEIQRTEQGDSAMYLCASSLSGSVTEAFFGQGTRLTVV.

The chain is built from TRBV11-3 and TRBJ1-6, with TRBD1 matching 7 bases. Germline-derived CDR1 and CDR2 are SGHNT and YENEEA. J gave up 10 bases and V 10 bases, and 4 bases lay outside the gene matches. The CDR3 is 11 amino acids. The CDR3 sequence: CANRGRSPLHF. The CDR3 nucleotides read TGTGCCAACAGGGGACGATCACCCCTCCACTTT.

The chain employs TRBV3-1 (or the pseudogene TRBV3-2) and TRBJ1-4, with D possibly matching TRBD1 (6 bases). The CDR3 consists of 14 residues. In germline, CDR1 is LGHDT, CDR2 YNNKEL (reference sequence). Trimming removed 5 bases at V and 5 bases at J, with 12 bases between. The CDR3 DNA reads as TGTGCCAGCAGCTCCAGGGGAGAAAATGAAAAACTGTTTTTT. It translates to CASSSRGENEKLFF.

The CDR3 DNA is TGTGCCAGCAGTGAAGCTCCGGGAAGTGTGACAGATACGCAGTATTTT. Its protein product is CASSEAPGSVTDTQYF. This chain joins TRBV6-1 and TRBJ2-3; D is possibly TRBD2 (5 bases). Looked up from germline, CDR1 is MNHNS and CDR2 is SASEGT. V was shortened by 0 bases and J by 3 bases, with 13 bases between the two germline ends. This CDR3 contains 16 residues.